The clone carrying this TCR beta chain was counted between two and nine times. Its target is unknown. Relying on iRepertoire HTBI primers and Arm-PCR of CDR3 regions, the team built TCR beta libraries. TCRdb reprocessed the multiplex PCR reads with MiXCR, giving one entry per CDR3 protein. The repertoire consists of 400,000 to 500,000 distinct CDR3 sequences, with around 15% occurring once and the leading ten covering under 20%. Time point: newly diagnosed GD, antithyroid drugs for less than 3 months. PBMC RNA was the source of the TCR library. The data were taken from a study of regulatory T cells in long-lasting Graves disease. Findings and limits, study-wide: Newly diagnosed disease favored TRBV20-1 and TRBJ2-1 over persistent disease.

This CDR3 has 16 residues. V gave up 5 bases and J gave up 2 bases; unmatched junction bases: 10. Germline V gene data show CDR1 as SGHVS and CDR2 as FNYEAQ. These records were also assigned to another study, of T cells in Graves' hyperthyroidism and ophthalmopathy.

The clonotype comes from a woman aged 50 to 60 with Graves disease. The J gene is TRBJ2-3, the V gene TRBV7-6, with TRBD2 identical over 7 bases. The sample in question was peripheral blood mononuclear cells (PBMCs), obtained at new diagnosis, from a patient treated with antithyroid drugs. The DNA of the CDR3 is TGTGCCAGCAGCCCCAGCGCTAGCGGATACACAGATACGCAGTATTTT. Residues: CASSPSASGYTDTQYF.